This T cell receptor (beta chain) was documented in a study of T cell changes during pregnancy in multiple sclerosis. The protocol was immunoSEQ multiplex PCR, while the TCRdb copy is restricted to in-frame clones and leaves out a portion. The data contain about 77,000 clones, over 75% of them seen just once; the ten biggest clones take up 1.9%. Germline-derived CDR1 and CDR2 are SGHAT and FQNNGV. Trimming at V came to 3 bases and at J to 2 bases, leaving 4 bases not matched to a gene. This CDR3 region has 15 residues. The sequence was obtained from a female donor with multiple sclerosis, enrolled in a pregnancy study. The input for sequencing was peripheral blood, taken before pregnancy. The gene calls are TRBV11-2 and TRBJ1-1, with TRBD1 matching over 9 bases. The CDR3 DNA sequence: TGTGCCAGCAGCTTGGACAGGGGTGGCAACACTGAAGCTTTCTTT. It yields the protein CASSLDRGGNTEAFF.